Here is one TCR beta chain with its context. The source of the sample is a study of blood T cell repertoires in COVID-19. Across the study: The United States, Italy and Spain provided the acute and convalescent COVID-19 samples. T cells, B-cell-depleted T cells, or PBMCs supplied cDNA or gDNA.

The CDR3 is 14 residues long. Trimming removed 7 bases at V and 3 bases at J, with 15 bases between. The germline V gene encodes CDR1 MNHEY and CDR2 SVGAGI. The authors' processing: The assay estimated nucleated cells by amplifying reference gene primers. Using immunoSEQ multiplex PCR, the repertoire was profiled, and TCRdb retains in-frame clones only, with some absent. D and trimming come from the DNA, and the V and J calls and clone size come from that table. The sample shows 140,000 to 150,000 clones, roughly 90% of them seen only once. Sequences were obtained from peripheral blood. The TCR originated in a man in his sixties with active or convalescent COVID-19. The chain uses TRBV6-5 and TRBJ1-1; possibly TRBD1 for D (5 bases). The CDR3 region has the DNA TGTGCCAGCAACCTGGACATTCTGGACACTGAAGCTTTCTTT. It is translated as CASNLDILDTEAFF.